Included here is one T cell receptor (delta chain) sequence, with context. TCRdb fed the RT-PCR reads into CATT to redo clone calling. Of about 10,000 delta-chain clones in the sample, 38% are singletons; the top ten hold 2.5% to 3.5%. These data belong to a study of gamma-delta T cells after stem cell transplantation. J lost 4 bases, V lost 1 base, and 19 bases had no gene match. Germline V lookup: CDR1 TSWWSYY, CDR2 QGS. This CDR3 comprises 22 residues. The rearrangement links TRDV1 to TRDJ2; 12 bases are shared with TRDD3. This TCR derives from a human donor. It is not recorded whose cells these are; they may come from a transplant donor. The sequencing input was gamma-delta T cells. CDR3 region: CALGEPFPSWGIRALGTAQLFF. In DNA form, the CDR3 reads TGTGCTCTTGGGGAACCCTTTCCTTCCTGGGGGATACGCGCTCTAGGGACAGCACAACTCTTCTTT.